This T cell receptor beta chain was documented in a study of naive and memory T cell subsets. General study findings and limits: A few larger clonotypes appeared in naive repertoires, especially CD8, possibly memory cells re-expressing CD45RA.

This clonotype was counted only a few times. Antigen unknown. Between the trimmed V and J ends, which lost 5 bases and 0 bases, there was a span of 8 bases. Germline CDR1 is SGHRS and CDR2 is YFSETQ. The CDR3 is made up of 13 amino acids. CD4 T cells were positively selected, then CD8 T cells from the CD4-negative fraction. Four subsets defined by CD45RA and CD27 were sorted after CD3, CD4, CD8 and live/dead staining. Two oligonucleotides, mixed equimolar, formed the beta constant-region primer covering TRBC1 and TRBC2. Ligated cDNA was amplified by four rounds of PCR with nested alpha and beta constant-region primers and SP2. The cDNA 3' end received a ligated single-stranded oligonucleotide carrying the SP2 primer and a 12-nucleotide UMI. TCRdb re-called the UMI-ligation and nested PCR reads with MiXCR, one entry per CDR3 protein. Of 90,000 to 120,000 distinct CDR3 sequences listed, around 13% are singletons.

The origin of this receptor is a human donor in good health. Sample: naive CD8+ T cells from blood. The chain joins TRBV5-1 to TRBJ1-1, with no clear D. The DNA for the CDR3 is TGCGCCAGCAGGCCGGTGATGAACACTGAAGCTTTCTTT. It is translated as CASRPVMNTEAFF. The entire variable domain, with the rest obtained from reference TRBV5-1 and TRBJ1-1, is as follows: KAGVTQTPRYLIKTRGQQVTLSCSPISGHRSVSWYQQTPGQGLQFLFEYFSETQRNKGNFPGRFSGRQFSNSRSEMNVSTLELGDSALYLCASRPVMNTEAFFGQGTRLTVV.